These 16 T cell receptor beta chains were all obtained from the same sample, sequenced in a study of CD8 T cells in Susac syndrome (dated by TCRdb to about 2019). Library generation was performed with the immunoSEQ multiplex PCR assay. RNA was extracted using the RNeasy kit, and about 0.5 to 1 ug of the RNA was reverse transcribed with random hexamers. TCRdb ran its own pipeline on the public reads, namely fastp trimming at Q25 and MiXCR clone calling, and kept in-frame beta chains. Rows merge per CDR3 protein into single entries with the most common DNA and genes. The sample has under 150,000 distinct CDR3 sequences on record, roughly 95% of them singletons. The top ten hold 0.065% to 0.095% of the sample. The specimen was CD4+ T cells from PBMCs. The receptor source for this set is a human donor with Susac syndrome.

The rearrangement links TRBV5-1 to TRBJ1-4, with no clear D. CDR3 size: 14 residues. V dropped 3 bases and J dropped 3 bases, with 9 bases sitting between them. The V gene's germline CDR1 is SGHRS and CDR2 YFSETQ. Here the CDR3 reads CASSWADPNEKLFF. For the CDR3, the DNA is TGCGCCAGCAGCTGGGCCGACCCTAATGAAAAACTGTTTTTT.

This chain connects TRBV29-1 to TRBJ2-2; 12 nucleotides agree with TRBD2. The CDR3 sequence is 16 residues long. Germline values: CDR1 SQVTM, CDR2 ANQGSEA. With V trimmed by 4 bases and J by 5 bases, 8 bases remained unmatched. Written as DNA, the CDR3 is TGCAGCGTTGTGATGGATCTAGCGGGGGGGACCGGGGAGCTGTTTTTT. Translated, it gives CSVVMDLAGGTGELFF.

This rearrangement joins TRBV19 to TRBJ2-6, with D uncertain. CDR1 LNHDA and CDR2 SQIVND come from the germline V gene (reference sequence). The ends were cut back, 4 bases at V and 2 bases at J, with 6 bases in the middle. The CDR3 spans 14 residues. CDR3 DNA sequence: TGTGCCAGTAGTACGAATACTGGGGCCAACGTCCTGACTTTC. This sequence encodes CASSTNTGANVLTF. Using reference TRBV19 and TRBJ2-6 for the parts outside the CDR3, the full variable domain is DGGITQSPKYLFRKEGQNVTLSCEQNLNHDAMYWYRQDPGQGLRLIYYSQIVNDFQKGDIAEGYSVSREKKESFPLTVTSAQKNPTAFYLCASSTNTGANVLTFGAGSRLTVL.

The chain is built from TRBV2 and TRBJ2-5, with 9 positions matching TRBD2. The length of the CDR3 is 14 residues. CDR1 and CDR2 (germline): SNHLY, FYNNEI. V was clipped by 4 bases and J by 5 bases; unmatched bases: 5. The CDR3 protein is CASSVGTSIETQYF. The CDR3 DNA reads TGTGCCAGCAGTGTTGGGACTAGCATTGAGACCCAGTACTTC.

The V and J genes are TRBV4-1 and TRBJ1-1; D unclear. Trimming pared 0 bases from V and 6 bases from J, leaving 14 bases between. Germline CDR1 and CDR2: MGHRA and YSYEKL. The CDR3 consists of 15 residues. CDR3 DNA: TGCGCCAGCAGCCAAGATCAAGGGTCAATGCCTGAAGCTTTCTTT. Translated: CASSQDQGSMPEAFF.

This sequence joins TRBV9 and TRBJ2-1, with 7 bases matching TRBD2. Germline V gene sequence: CDR1 SGDLS, CDR2 YYNGEE. V gave up 4 bases and J gave up 7 bases; unmatched junction bases: 11. The CDR3 spans 15 residues. This chain's CDR3 is CASSPLLGLKNEQFF. The CDR3 DNA sequence: TGTGCCAGCAGCCCCCTTTTGGGACTAAAAAATGAGCAGTTCTTC.

The J gene is TRBJ2-3, the V gene TRBV5-1; 8 nucleotides agree with TRBD1. The V gene's germline CDR1 is SGHRS and CDR2 YFSETQ. V dropped 0 bases and J dropped 6; count of bases not matched to a gene: 9. CDR3 size: 16 residues. The CDR3 nucleotides read TGCGCCAGCAGCTTGGAACAAACAGGGGGTGGGGATACGCAGTATTTT. It is translated as CASSLEQTGGGDTQYF.

V is TRBV9 and J is TRBJ2-2; D is undetermined. The V end was cut by 0 bases, the J end by 0 bases, with 3 bases between. This CDR3 is built from 14 residues. CDR1 and CDR2 from the germline V gene are SGDLS and YYNGEE. The CDR3 region is CASSVVPNTGELFF. The CDR3 nucleotides read TGTGCCAGCAGCGTAGTTCCGAACACCGGGGAGCTGTTTTTT.

The V and J genes are TRBV15 and TRBJ1-4, with 11 bases that match TRBD1. The CDR3 contains 14 residues. CDR1 LNHNV and CDR2 YYDKDF come from the germline V gene (reference sequence). V trimming: 4 bases; J trimming: 10 bases; junction bases outside the gene matches: 5. The CDR3 loop is CATSTGGQGVKLFF. CDR3 DNA sequence: TGTGCCACCAGCACCGGGGGACAGGGGGTAAAACTGTTTTTT.

Only one count was recorded for this clonotype. The chain joins TRBV20-1 to TRBJ2-1; 9 positions match TRBD2. CDR1 DFQATT and CDR2 SNEGSKA come from the germline V gene (reference sequence). The CDR3 is 17 residues long. V was clipped by 0 bases and J by 5 bases; unmatched bases: 11. CDR3 sequence reads: CSARDWRGRAANNEQFF. For the CDR3, the DNA is TGCAGTGCTAGAGATTGGCGCGGGAGGGCCGCTAACAATGAGCAGTTCTTC.

The V call is TRBV20-1, the J call TRBJ1-2; D is unresolved. The V and J ends lost 0 bases and 8 bases respectively, with 16 bases between them. The CDR3 loop spans 14 amino acids. Germline V gives CDR1 DFQATT, CDR2 SNEGSKA (reference sequence). The CDR3 loop is CSARDVLPSQGYTF. The DNA for the CDR3 is TGCAGTGCTAGAGACGTTCTACCGTCGCAGGGCTACACCTTC.

The chain recombines TRBV2 with TRBJ2-2; D remains unclear. Germline V lookup: CDR1 SNHLY, CDR2 FYNNEI. V was clipped by 1 base and J by 6 bases, with 6 bases between them. This CDR3 is built from 13 residues. The CDR3 bases are TGTGCCAGCAGTGAAGGGGGTCCCGGGGAGCTGTTTTTT. Amino acids: CASSEGGPGELFF. The variable domain in full, completed from reference TRBV2 and TRBJ2-2, reads EPEVTQTPSHQVTQMGQEVILRCVPISNHLYFYWYRQILGQKVEFLVSFYNNEISEKSEIFDDQFSVERPDGSNFTLKIRSTKLEDSAMYFCASSEGGPGELFFGEGSRLTVL.

The V and J genes are TRBV20-1 and TRBJ2-5; no reliable D call. The V end lost 6 bases, the J end lost 4 bases, and 15 bases lay between the germline ends. The CDR3 is 13 residues long. Germline V gene data show CDR1 as DFQATT and CDR2 as SNEGSKA (reference sequence). DNA for the CDR3: TGCAGTGCCCACGGCAACTCGATAGAGACCCAGTACTTC. This codes for CSAHGNSIETQYF.

This chain uses TRBV14 with TRBJ2-5; a weak D match, TRBD2 (7 bases). The germline V gene encodes CDR1 SGHDN and CDR2 FVKESK. The V gene lost 1 base and the J gene lost 4 bases, with 10 bases spanning the gap. The length of the CDR3 is 14 residues. For the CDR3, the DNA is TGTGCCAGCAGCCAAGGAGGGGGGGTAGAGACCCAGTACTTC. Its translation: CASSQGGGVETQYF.

The chain carries TRBV5-1 and TRBJ2-5, with 9 nucleotides matching TRBD1. Germline V CDR1 and CDR2: SGHRS, YFSETQ. CDR3 length: 15 amino acids. Trimming removed 4 bases from V and 5 bases from J; junction bases left unmatched: 9. CDR3 nucleotides: TGCGCCAGCAGCGGCGGGACAGGGAAGACGGAGACCCAGTACTTC. It codes for CASSGGTGKTETQYF.

The chain employs TRBV7-2 and TRBJ1-2; maybe TRBD1 (6 bases). The length of the CDR3 is 13 residues. Germline V gives CDR1 SGHTA, CDR2 FQGNSA. V was cut by 3 bases and J by 10 bases, with 15 bases left in between. CDR3 protein: CASSFGLQGDYTF. For the CDR3, the DNA is TGTGCCAGCAGCTTTGGGTTACAGGGAGACTACACCTTC.